The subject of this entry is one T cell receptor (beta chain). Its cognate antigen is unknown. An end of the junction does not agree with germline; a read error may underlie this. This entry is derived from a study of regulatory T cells in long-lasting Graves disease. Study-wide results and caveats: A greater number of public clonotypes (under 3,000) was shared by persistent patients than by new patients (approximately 880).

Time point indicated: newly diagnosed GD, antithyroid drugs for less than 3 months. PBMC-derived RNA was used for the TCR library. Roughly 8.2 milliliters of peripheral blood were drawn into EDTA tubes. Arm-PCR of CDR3 regions and iRepertoire HTBI primers were the basis on which TCR beta libraries were built. TCRdb independently ran MiXCR on the multiplex PCR reads; one entry per CDR3 protein. The table has some 410,000 distinct CDR3 sequences, roughly 15% seen once. This sample was shared with a second study, whose subject was T cells in Graves' hyperthyroidism and ophthalmopathy.

Specimen: peripheral blood mononuclear cells (PBMCs), collected at new diagnosis, from a patient treated with antithyroid drugs. The clonotype comes from a woman aged 25 to 39 with Graves disease.

The CDR3 reads CASSQDKFSAGDQPQHF. In DNA, the CDR3 is TGTGCTAGCAGCCAAGATAAATTTTCCGCAGGAGATCAGCCCCAGCATTTT. V is TRBV4-2 and J is TRBJ1-5; D remains unclear. The CDR3 covers 17 residues. CDR1 is LGHNA, CDR2 YNFKEQ, per germline.